This T cell receptor beta chain appears in the sequencing data of a study of T cells in Graves' hyperthyroidism and ophthalmopathy. A word on this clonotype: A much larger clone lies a single base off, so this may be a read error.

The CDR3 runs 16 residues. Germline CDR1 and CDR2: DFQATT and SNEGSKA (reference sequence). There were TCR beta CDR3 regions amplified from RNA transcripts. An initial round of RT-PCR targeting the TCR CDR3 relied on the HTBI primer set. MiXCR, applied by TCRdb to the multiplex PCR reads, yields one record per CDR3 protein. The data contain a few hundred thousand distinct CDR3 sequences, under 15% of them seen just once; the ten biggest clones take up around a third. This rearrangement joins TRBV20-1 to TRBJ2-1; TRBD2 matches at 9 bases. This TCR came from a woman younger than 45 with Graves' hyperthyroidism. The sequenced sample consisted of blood. The CDR3: CSARGRREGSYIEQFF. Written as DNA, the CDR3 is TGCAGTGCTAGAGGCCGGCGGGAGGGCTCCTACATTGAGCAGTTCTTC.